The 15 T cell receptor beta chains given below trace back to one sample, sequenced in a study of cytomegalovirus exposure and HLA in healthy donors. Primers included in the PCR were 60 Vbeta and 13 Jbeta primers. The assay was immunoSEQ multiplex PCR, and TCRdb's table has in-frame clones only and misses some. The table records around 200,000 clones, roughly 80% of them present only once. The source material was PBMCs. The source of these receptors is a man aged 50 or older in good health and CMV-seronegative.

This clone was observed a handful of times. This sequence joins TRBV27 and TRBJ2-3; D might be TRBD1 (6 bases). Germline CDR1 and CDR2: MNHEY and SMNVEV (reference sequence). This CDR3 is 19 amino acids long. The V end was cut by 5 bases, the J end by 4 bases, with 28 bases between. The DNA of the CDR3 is TGTGCCAGCAGTACTGTCTTCCGGAGGACAGCAAAAGGTCCAGATACGCAGTATTTT. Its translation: CASSTVFRRTAKGPDTQYF.

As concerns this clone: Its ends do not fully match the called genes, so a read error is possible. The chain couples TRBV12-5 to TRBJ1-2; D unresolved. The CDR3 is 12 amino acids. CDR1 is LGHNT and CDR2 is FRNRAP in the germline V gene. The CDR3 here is CASGLVREGKDF. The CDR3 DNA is TGTGCTAGTGGTTTGGTCCGGGAAGGAAAAGACTTC.

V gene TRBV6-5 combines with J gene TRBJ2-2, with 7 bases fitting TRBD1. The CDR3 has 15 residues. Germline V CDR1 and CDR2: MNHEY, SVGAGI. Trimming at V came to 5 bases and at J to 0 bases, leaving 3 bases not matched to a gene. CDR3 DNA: TGTGCCAGCAGTCGGGACAGAACGAACACCGGGGAGCTGTTTTTT. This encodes CASSRDRTNTGELFF.

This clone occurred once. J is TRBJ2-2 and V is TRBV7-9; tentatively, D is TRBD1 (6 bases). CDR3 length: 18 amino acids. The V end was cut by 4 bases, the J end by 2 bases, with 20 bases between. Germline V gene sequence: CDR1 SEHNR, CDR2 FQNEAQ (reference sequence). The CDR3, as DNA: TGTGCCAGCAGCTCCCCGACAGGAATGGGGTTTAACACCGGGGAGCTGTTTTTT. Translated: CASSSPTGMGFNTGELFF.

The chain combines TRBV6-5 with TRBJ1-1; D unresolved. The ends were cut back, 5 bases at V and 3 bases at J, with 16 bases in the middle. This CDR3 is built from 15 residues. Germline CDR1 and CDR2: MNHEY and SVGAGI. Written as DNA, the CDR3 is TGTGCCAGCAGTCAGTCTCCCGGGGTTCACACTGAAGCTTTCTTT. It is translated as CASSQSPGVHTEAFF.

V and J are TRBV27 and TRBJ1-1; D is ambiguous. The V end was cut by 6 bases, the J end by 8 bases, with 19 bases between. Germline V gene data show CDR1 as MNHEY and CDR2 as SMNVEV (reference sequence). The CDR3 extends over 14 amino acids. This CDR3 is CASSYTAGRSEAFF. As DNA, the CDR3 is TGTGCCAGCAGCTACACGGCAGGAAGATCCGAAGCTTTCTTT.

CDR3 sequence: CASRGGGWNTGELFF. The CDR3 bases are TGTGCCAGCAGGGGTGGAGGTTGGAACACCGGGGAGCTGTTTTTT. The chain links TRBV25-1 to TRBJ2-2; a weak D match, TRBD2 (5 bases). Trimming took 6 bases from V and 1 from J, leaving 12 bases between them. The CDR3 contains 15 residues. Germline CDR1 reads MGHDK; CDR2 reads SYGVNS.

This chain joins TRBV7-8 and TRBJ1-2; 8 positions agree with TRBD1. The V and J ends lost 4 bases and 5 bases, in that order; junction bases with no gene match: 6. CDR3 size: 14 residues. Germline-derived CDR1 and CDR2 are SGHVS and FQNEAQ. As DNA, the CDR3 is TGTGCCAGCAGCTCGACAGGGGTCTTGTATGGCTACACCTTC. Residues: CASSSTGVLYGYTF.

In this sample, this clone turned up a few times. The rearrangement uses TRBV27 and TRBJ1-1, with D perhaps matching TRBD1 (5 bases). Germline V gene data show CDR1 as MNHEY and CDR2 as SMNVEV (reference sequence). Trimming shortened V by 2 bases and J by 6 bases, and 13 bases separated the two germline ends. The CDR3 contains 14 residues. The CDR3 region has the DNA TGTGCCAGCAGTTTACGACAGAAGACGGCTGAAGCTTTCTTT. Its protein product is CASSLRQKTAEAFF.

CDR3 sequence (DNA): TGTGCCAGCAGTTACTCGCTAGCGGGGCGGGAAGATACGCAGTATTTT. Protein product: CASSYSLAGREDTQYF. The rearrangement joins TRBV6-5 to TRBJ2-3; 9 nucleotides line up with TRBD2. This CDR3 spans 16 amino acids. Germline CDR1 reads MNHEY; CDR2 reads SVGAGI. The ends lost 0 bases at V and 5 bases at J; junction bases unmatched: 6.

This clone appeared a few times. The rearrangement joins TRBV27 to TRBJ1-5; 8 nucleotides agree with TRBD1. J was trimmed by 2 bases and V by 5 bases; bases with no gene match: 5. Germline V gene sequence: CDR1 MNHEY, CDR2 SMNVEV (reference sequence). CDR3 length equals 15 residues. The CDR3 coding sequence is TGTGCCAGCAGTGCCAGGGGGCGAGGCAATCAGCCCCAGCATTTT. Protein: CASSARGRGNQPQHF.

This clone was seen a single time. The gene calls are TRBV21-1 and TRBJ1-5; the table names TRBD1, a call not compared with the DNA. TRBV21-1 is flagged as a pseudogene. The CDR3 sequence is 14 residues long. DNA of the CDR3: TGTGCCAACGACATACAGGGTGTACGTCAGCCCCAGCATTTT. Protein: CANDIQGVRQPQHF.

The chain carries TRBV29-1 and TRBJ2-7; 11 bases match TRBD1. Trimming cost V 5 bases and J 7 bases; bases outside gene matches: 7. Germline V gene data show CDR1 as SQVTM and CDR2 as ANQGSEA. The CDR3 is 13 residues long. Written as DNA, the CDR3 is TGCAGCGTTTCGGACAGGGGGCTTCTTGAGCAGTACTTC. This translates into CSVSDRGLLEQYF.

CDR3 nucleotides: TGTGCCAGCAGCCGAGAAATTACGGTGAACACTGAAGCTTTCTTT. Protein: CASSREITVNTEAFF. The chain couples TRBV7-2 to TRBJ1-1; D is ambiguous. Germline loops: CDR1 SGHTA, CDR2 FQGNSA. The CDR3 length is 15 residues. Deletions cut 5 bases from V and 0 bases from J, with 13 bases between.

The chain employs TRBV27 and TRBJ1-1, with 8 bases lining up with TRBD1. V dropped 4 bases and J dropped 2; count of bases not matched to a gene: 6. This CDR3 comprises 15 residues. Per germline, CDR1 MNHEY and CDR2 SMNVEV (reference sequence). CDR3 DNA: TGTGCCAGCAGTTCCTACAGGGGGTTTAACACTGAAGCTTTCTTT. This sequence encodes CASSSYRGFNTEAFF.